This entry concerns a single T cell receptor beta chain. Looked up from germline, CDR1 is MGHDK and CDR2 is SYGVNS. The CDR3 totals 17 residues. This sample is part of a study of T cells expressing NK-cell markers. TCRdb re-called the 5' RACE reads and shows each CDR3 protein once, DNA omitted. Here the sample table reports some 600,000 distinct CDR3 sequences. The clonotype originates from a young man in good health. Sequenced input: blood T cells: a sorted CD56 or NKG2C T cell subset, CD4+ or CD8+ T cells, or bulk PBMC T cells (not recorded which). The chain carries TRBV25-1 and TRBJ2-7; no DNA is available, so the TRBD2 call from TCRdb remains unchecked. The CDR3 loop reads CASSDRVGLAVAYEQYF.